These 9 T cell receptor beta chains came from one sample sequenced in a study of shared clonotypes between healthy human individuals. Measured with immunoSEQ multiplex PCR; TCRdb has only the in-frame clones, and not every one. The table lists roughly 1,100,000 clones, about 80% of them singletons. The sequenced sample was memory CD4+ T cells sorted from blood. Subset of the sample: CD45RA-negative fraction. The receptors shown here come from a man between 18 and 29 years old in good health.

Note on this clone: This sample includes further DNA sequences coding for the same CDR3. The chain couples TRBV30 to TRBJ2-7; 9 positions match TRBD2. V dropped 0 bases and J dropped 3; count of bases not matched to a gene: 0. The CDR3 is 13 amino acids. Germline V gene sequence: CDR1 GTSNPN, CDR2 SVGIG (reference sequence). The CDR3 is CAWSVAGGYEQYF. CDR3 DNA: TGTGCCTGGAGTGTAGCGGGGGGCTACGAGCAGTACTTC.

The genes are TRBV28 and TRBJ1-2, with TRBD1 matching over 8 bases. Trimming cost V 2 bases and J 8 bases; bases outside gene matches: 4. Germline V CDR1 and CDR2: MDHEN, SYDVKM. CDR3 length: 13 residues. The CDR3 is CASSLAGGRGYTF. The CDR3 DNA reads TGTGCCAGCAGTTTAGCAGGGGGCAGAGGCTACACCTTC.

V gene TRBV6-5 combines with J gene TRBJ1-6, with D possibly being TRBD1 (6 bases). Trimming cost V 0 bases and J 13 bases, with 10 bases left between them. Per germline, CDR1 MNHEY and CDR2 SVGAGI. The CDR3 loop spans 13 amino acids. The CDR3 is CASSYSQGVPLHF. CDR3 DNA sequence: TGTGCCAGCAGTTACTCACAGGGTGTTCCCCTCCACTTT.

The V call is TRBV5-5, the J call TRBJ2-7; 7 nucleotides line up with TRBD1. Germline loops: CDR1 SGHKS, CDR2 YYEKEE (reference sequence). There are 14 residues in the CDR3. V gave up 0 bases and J gave up 2 bases; unmatched junction bases: 2. The CDR3 coding sequence is TGTGCCAGCAGCTTGGGGCAGGGGGCCTACGAGCAGTACTTC. Its translation is CASSLGQGAYEQYF.

The V and J genes are TRBV6-6 and TRBJ1-5, with 8 bases fitting TRBD1. Trimming at V came to 6 bases and at J to 1 base, leaving 5 bases not matched to a gene. Germline CDR1 is MNHNY and CDR2 is SVGAGI (reference sequence). CDR3 length: 15 amino acids. CDR3: CASRPTGGSNQPQHF. CDR3 in DNA: TGTGCCAGCAGACCAACAGGGGGAAGCAATCAGCCCCAGCATTTT.

This clone was observed a single time. The chain has TRBV7-9 and TRBJ2-7, with 14 bases matching TRBD2. After removal of 1 base from V and 2 bases from J, the junction contained 7 bases not matched to a gene. Germline V lookup: CDR1 SEHNR, CDR2 FQNEAQ (reference sequence). The CDR3 totals 18 residues. CDR3: CASSLVGLAGGRTYEQYF. The CDR3 DNA reads TGTGCCAGCAGCTTAGTTGGACTAGCGGGAGGCCGAACCTACGAGCAGTACTTC.

Of note for this clone: This sample includes further DNA sequences coding for the same CDR3. The chain recombines TRBV2 with TRBJ1-2, with D maybe TRBD1 (6 bases). V lost 4 bases, J lost 5 bases, and 11 bases lay in between. This CDR3 is built from 13 residues. CDR1 is SNHLY, CDR2 FYNNEI, per germline. CDR3 in DNA: TGTGCCAGCAGTGTCGGCAGGGGTTATGGCTACACCTTC. It yields the protein CASSVGRGYGYTF. Full variable domain (rest looked up from reference TRBV2 and TRBJ1-2): EPEVTQTPSHQVTQMGQEVILRCVPISNHLYFYWYRQILGQKVEFLVSFYNNEISEKSEIFDDQFSVERPDGSNFTLKIRSTKLEDSAMYFCASSVGRGYGYTFGSGTRLTVV.

The rearrangement uses TRBV28 and TRBJ2-1; 13 nucleotides match TRBD2. The CDR3 runs 14 residues. CDR1 MDHEN and CDR2 SYDVKM come from the germline V gene. The J segment lost 11 bases and the V segment lost 2 bases, leaving 3 bases of the junction unmatched. The CDR3 sequence is CASSLTSGGAKQFF. In nucleotides, the CDR3 is TGTGCCAGCAGTTTAACTAGCGGGGGGGCTAAGCAGTTCTTC. The full variable domain, rest sourced from reference TRBV28 and TRBJ2-1, is DVKVTQSSRYLVKRTGEKVFLECVQDMDHENMFWYRQDPGLGLRLIYFSYDVKMKEKGDIPEGYSVSREKKERFSLILESASTNQTSMYLCASSLTSGGAKQFFGPGTRLTVL.

The CDR3 sequence: CASSLAGTGGAFGYTF. The CDR3 bases are TGTGCCAGCAGCTTAGCAGGGACAGGGGGCGCGTTCGGCTACACCTTC. The chain combines TRBV7-9 with TRBJ1-2; 12 nucleotides align to TRBD1. With V trimmed by 0 bases and J by 8 bases, 7 bases remained unmatched. Germline V gene lookup returns CDR1 SEHNR and CDR2 FQNEAQ (reference sequence). CDR3 length: 16 amino acids.